This T cell receptor (beta chain) is drawn from a study of blood T cells in healthy people across ages. This clonotype was counted many times. Germline V CDR1 and CDR2: MNHEY, SVGAGI. This CDR3 has 12 residues. The V gene lost 8 bases and the J gene lost 4 bases, with 8 bases spanning the gap. Next came a second PCR, run for about 7 to 12 cycles, which used a sample-barcoded 5' primer along with a J-beta primer mix. TCRdb recomputed calls from the 5' RACE reads with MiXCR, one row per CDR3 protein. This sample carries about 580,000 distinct CDR3 sequences, more than 45% of them seen once, and the ten largest clones take about 22%.

The sequencing input was blood. The V gene is TRBV6-5, the J gene TRBJ2-2; D is possibly TRBD1 or TRBD2 (5 bases each). The receptor comes from a man older than 75 in good health. CDR3 DNA sequence: TGTGCCAGCCGGGGCAGCACCGGGGAGCTGTTTTTT. It encodes CASRGSTGELFF.